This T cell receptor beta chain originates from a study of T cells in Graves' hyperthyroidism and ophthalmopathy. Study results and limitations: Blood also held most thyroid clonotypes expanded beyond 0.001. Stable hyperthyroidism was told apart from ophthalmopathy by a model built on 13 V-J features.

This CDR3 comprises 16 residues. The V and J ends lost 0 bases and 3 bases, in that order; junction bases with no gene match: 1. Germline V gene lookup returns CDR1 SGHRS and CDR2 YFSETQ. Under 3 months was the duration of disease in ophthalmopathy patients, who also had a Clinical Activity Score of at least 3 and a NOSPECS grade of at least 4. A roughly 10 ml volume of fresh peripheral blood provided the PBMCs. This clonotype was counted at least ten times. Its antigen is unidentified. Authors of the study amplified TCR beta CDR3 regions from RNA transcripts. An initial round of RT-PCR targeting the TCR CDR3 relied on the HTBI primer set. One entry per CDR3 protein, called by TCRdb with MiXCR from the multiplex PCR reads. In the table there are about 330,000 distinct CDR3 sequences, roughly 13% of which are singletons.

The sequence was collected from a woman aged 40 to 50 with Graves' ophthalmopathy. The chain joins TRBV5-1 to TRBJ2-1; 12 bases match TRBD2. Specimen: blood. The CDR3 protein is CASSLASGGVYNEQFF. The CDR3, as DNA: TGCGCCAGCAGCTTGGCTAGCGGGGGGGTCTACAATGAGCAGTTCTTC.